These T cell receptor beta chains were read from a single sample in a study of blood T cell repertoires in COVID-19. The protocol was immunoSEQ multiplex PCR, while the TCRdb copy is restricted to in-frame clones and leaves out a portion. Among over 100,000 clones listed, around 89% were seen once. The sequenced sample was peripheral blood. These receptors were obtained from a man aged 60 to 75 with COVID-19, enrolled during active disease. CDR3s include the opening cysteine and the closing phenylalanine or tryptophan. D genes are given only for firm matches. Clone size is not always given. Where it is, it says once, few, many or a class for expanded clones.

D | size | J | V | DNA | CDR3
TRBD1 | . | TRBJ1-5 | TRBV6-6 | TGTGCCAGCAGTTACCCGGGACAGAATGGTCGACAGCCCCAGCATTTT | CASSYPGQNGRQPQHF
. | . | TRBJ1-2 | TRBV11-2 | TGTGCCAGCAGCTTAGGGGCGATGGGGAGAATCTATGGCTACACCTTC | CASSLGAMGRIYGYTF
TRBD1 | . | TRBJ1-5 | TRBV19 | TGTGCCAGTAGTATCCAGCCCGGGACAGGGGGCTTCAATCAGCCCCAGCATTTT | CASSIQPGTGGFNQPQHF
. | . | TRBJ1-6 | TRBV19 | TGTGCCAGTAGCCCTCGGGAGGCAGGGAATTCACCCCTCCACTTT | CASSPREAGNSPLHF
TRBD1 | . | TRBJ2-7 | TRBV2 | TGTGCCAGCAGGTGGGACAGGAGCTCCTACGAGCAGTACTTC | CASRWDRSSYEQYF
TRBD1 | . | TRBJ1-3 | TRBV7-2 | TGTGCCAGCAGCTCCTCACAGGGGGGAAACACCATATATTTT | CASSSSQGGNTIYF
. | . | TRBJ1-2 | TRBV7-2 | TGTGCCAGCAGCTTAGACACAGGGTCGGGGAACTATGGCTACACCTTC | CASSLDTGSGNYGYTF
. | . | TRBJ1-6 | TRBV28 | TGTGCCAGCAGTTCCCCCGGGGGGCAGTTCGATTCACCCCTCCACTTT | CASSSPGGQFDSPLHF
TRBD1 | once | TRBJ1-6 | TRBV19 | TGTGCCAGTAGTGAACCCACAGGGGCCGCAAGTAATTCACCCCTCCACTTT | CASSEPTGAASNSPLHF
TRBD1 | . | TRBJ2-5 | TRBV18 | TGTGCCAGCTCGCCCGGACAGGGGACCCAAGAGACCCAGTACTTC | CASSPGQGTQETQYF
TRBD1 | . | TRBJ2-5 | TRBV28 | TGTGCCAGCATCCCAGGAGGACAGGGTCGAGAGACCCAGTACTTC | CASIPGGQGRETQYF
. | . | TRBJ1-2 | TRBV6-2/TRBV6-3 | TGTGCCAGCAGTTACAAGGAGGGGCGCAACTTC | CASSYKEGRNF
. | . | TRBJ1-5 | TRBV6-6 | TGTGCCAGCATCCCGAGGGGGACAAATCAGCCCCAGCATTTT | CASIPRGTNQPQHF
TRBD1 | . | TRBJ1-3 | TRBV9 | TGTGCCAGCGCCGCAACCGCACAGGGGGGAAACACCATATATTTT | CASAATAQGGNTIYF
. | . | TRBJ2-1 | TRBV9 | TGTGCCAGCAGCGTAGATCACAGGGCGGACAATGAGCAGTTCTTC | CASSVDHRADNEQFF
. | . | TRBJ1-3 | TRBV12-3/TRBV12-4 | TGTGCCGGCCGGGACACCTCTGGAAACACCATATATTTT | CAGRDTSGNTIYF
TRBD1 | once | TRBJ1-6 | TRBV6-6 | TGTGCCAGCAGTCTGGACAGGGCGTCCCTCCACTTT | CASSLDRASLHF
TRBD1 | . | TRBJ1-3 | TRBV19 | TGTGCCAGCATGGTCCAGGGGGTACGAAACACCATATATTTT | CASMVQGVRNTIYF
TRBD1 | . | TRBJ2-3 | TRBV29-1 | TGCAGCGTCCGACCAGGGACAGTCAGCACAGATACGCAGTATTTT | CSVRPGTVSTDTQYF
TRBD1 | . | TRBJ2-3 | TRBV29-1 | TGCAGCGTTGGTCAGGGGGCAGGCACAGATACGCAGTATTTT | CSVGQGAGTDTQYF
TRBD1 | . | TRBJ2-1 | TRBV7-3 | TGTGCCAGCAGCTTAAGGGCACAGGGGGTACGACACAATGAGCAGTTCTTC | CASSLRAQGVRHNEQFF
. | few | TRBJ1-2 | TRBV5-4 | TGTGCCAGCAGCTTGGAGCTGGGAGCTAACTATGGCTACACCTTC | CASSLELGANYGYTF
TRBD1 | few | TRBJ1-1 | TRBV6-5 | TGTGCCAGCACCAGCAGGGGGCGCGGGACTGAAGCTTTCTTT | CASTSRGRGTEAFF
TRBD1 | . | TRBJ1-1 | TRBV30 | TGTGCCTGGAGTGTACGACAGGGGAACACTGAAGCTTTCTTT | CAWSVRQGNTEAFF
TRBD1 | once | TRBJ2-2 | TRBV27 | TGTGCCAGCAGTTTAGGGACAGGGTCGGCCGGGGAGCTGTTTTTT | CASSLGTGSAGELFF
TRBD1 | . | TRBJ1-4 | TRBV5-4 | TGTGCCAGCAGCGAACAGGGGCCCGGTGAAAAACTGTTTTTT | CASSEQGPGEKLFF
TRBD1 | . | TRBJ1-1 | TRBV10-3 | TGTGCCATCAGACCCGGGACAGGGGAAACTGAAGCTTTCTTT | CAIRPGTGETEAFF
TRBD1 | . | TRBJ1-5 | TRBV7-9 | TGTGCCAGCAGCCCGCAGGGGGCTGGCAATCAGCCCCAGCATTTT | CASSPQGAGNQPQHF